The rows below give T cell receptor beta chains drawn from one sample of a study of blood T cell repertoires in COVID-19. Profiled with immunoSEQ multiplex PCR; TCRdb holds only in-frame clones, not every one. The sample has roughly 100,000 clones, just over 85% seen once. The sample taken for sequencing was peripheral blood. These receptors originate from a human donor in a cohort sampled during active COVID-19. Each CDR3 is given with its conserved first and last residue. Each record gives: J gene, V gene, CDR3 protein.

>TRBJ2-6|TRBV7-3
CASSLTGATTRSGANVLTF
>TRBJ1-5|TRBV10-2
CASSDWSGNQPQHF
>TRBJ2-7|TRBV19
CASSPQRGPYEQYF
>TRBJ1-5|TRBV30
CAWSTGATGVQPQHF
>TRBJ2-7|TRBV11-2
CASSLGTGVYEQYF
>TRBJ1-3|TRBV9
CASSSLGGAGNTIYF
>TRBJ2-7|TRBV18
CASSPTGTSKTYEQYF
>TRBJ2-1|TRBV7-2
CASSADRAYGEQFF
>TRBJ1-2|TRBV18
CASSLSGNGYTF
>TRBJ2-5|TRBV12-3/TRBV12-4
CASSFGARETQYF
>TRBJ2-7|TRBV7-2
CASSQPGLFYEQYF
>TRBJ1-1|TRBV5-1
CASSLRGNTEAFF
>TRBJ2-7|TRBV9
CASSRTWGGPSYEQYF
>TRBJ1-4|TRBV7-2
CASSPGRVNEKLFF
>TRBJ1-1|TRBV6-6
CASSTGTGGKAFF
>TRBJ1-4|TRBV18
CASSPHGTVTNEKLFF
>TRBJ1-1|TRBV7-2
CASSLQGAVGVF
>TRBJ2-3|TRBV5-5
CASSLGLADTDTQYF
>TRBJ2-3|TRBV30
CAWRGDYSDTQYF
>TRBJ2-7|TRBV5-1
CASSFFTGDEQYF
>TRBJ2-7|TRBV6-5
CASSTGQSPNEQYF
>TRBJ2-1|TRBV18
CASSRLNRLNEQFF
>TRBJ1-1|TRBV5-1
CASSSGGETEAFF